This T cell receptor beta chain was recorded in a study of breast tumors, draining lymph nodes, adjacent tissues. Study results and limitations: Compared with lymph nodes, tumors were less diverse; compared with nontumor tissue, more.

MiXCR was run by TCRdb on the multiplex PCR reads, yielding one entry per CDR3 protein. The repertoire holds about 180,000 distinct CDR3 sequences, with 33% as singletons. Breast cancer patients provided tissue from their axillary draining lymph nodes. The V gene's germline CDR1 is SSHAT and CDR2 FNYEAQ (reference sequence). CDR3 length equals 16 residues. Of note for this clonotype: Its antigen is still unknown. Mismatch with germline at one junction end may stem from a read error.

The sequencing input was axillary lymph node tissue. This sequence originates from a female donor with breast cancer. Some clones in this sample may be carry-over from other donors' samples. V is TRBV7-7 and J is TRBJ2-3; the D gene is possibly TRBD2 (5 bases). In DNA form, the CDR3 reads TGTGCTAGCAGCTTAAGCGGCACAGATACGCAGTATACGCAGTATTTT. Translating it yields CASSLSGTDTQYTQYF.